The clone carrying this T cell receptor beta chain was picked up many times. As yet, its antigen is unknown. The data stem from a study of T-cell reconstitution after alpha-beta-depleted transplantation in children. Preparation of the TCRbeta library involved a method that used unique molecular identifiers. One entry per CDR3 protein, called by TCRdb with MiXCR from the PCR reads. The sample lists over 450,000 distinct CDR3 sequences; 10% to 13% were seen once. Study-level results: Certain patients had high TCRbeta diversity at day 60, and it came from recipient T cells and thymic progenitors that survived. Reports say that about two months after transplant, the alpha-beta T cells came out of several hundred graft clones that had expanded. One year post-transplant, T-cell counts and diversity were largely derived from T cells produced anew.

V lost 7 bases, J lost 5 bases, and 5 bases stayed unmatched. CDR1 is SQVTM and CDR2 is ANQGSEA in the germline V gene. The CDR3 sequence is 12 residues long. This TCR derives from a child aged 2 to 10 with inherited bone marrow failure, due to receive a stem cell transplant. The chain combines TRBV29-1 with TRBJ2-5, with 9 positions matching TRBD2. Source: PBMCs, taken before TCRalphabeta/CD19-depleted stem cell transplant. This chain's CDR3 is CSATSGRETQYF. The CDR3 coding sequence is TGCAGCGCCACTAGCGGGCGGGAGACCCAGTACTTC.